This TCR beta chain came from a study of control samples from healthy donors and cancer patients. V was shortened by 9 bases and J by 0 bases, with 17 bases between the two germline ends. CDR1 and CDR2 from the germline V gene are LNHDA and SQIVND (reference sequence). This CDR3 has 15 amino acids. Assay used: immunoSEQ multiplex PCR; TCRdb lists only in-frame clones, some missing. Of roughly 120,000 clones in the sample, over 90% were seen once. The sequencing input was blood. The chain has TRBV19 and TRBJ1-2, with a possible D match to TRBD1 (6 bases). The sequence came from a man between 25 and 39 years old in good health. The CDR3 here is CASRRGGGPNYGYTF. CDR3 nucleotide sequence: TGTGCCAGCCGGAGGGGCGGGGGGCCTAACTATGGCTACACCTTC. Full variable domain (outside the CDR3, taken from reference TRBV19 and TRBJ1-2): DGGITQSPKYLFRKEGQNVTLSCEQNLNHDAMYWYRQDPGQGLRLIYYSQIVNDFQKGDIAEGYSVSREKKESFPLTVTSAQKNPTAFYLCASRRGGGPNYGYTFGSGTRLTVV.